These 15 T cell receptor beta chains were all obtained from the same sample, sequenced in a study of vaccination and CD4 T cells after COVID-19. Antigens of these TCRs are unknown. An Oncomine TCR Beta short-read assay was used to sequence the DNA from cultured CD4+ T cells. TCRdb called the PCR reads again in MiXCR, with one record for every CDR3 protein. This repertoire shows around 10,000 distinct CDR3 sequences, 60% to 70% found once; its top ten account for roughly a quarter. Treatment defined: approximately nine-day PBMC culture with coronavirus spike peptide pools or control peptides (ViraFEST assay). Sequenced input: CD4+ T cells from blood, cultured in vitro. The receptors come from a human donor who had recovered from COVID-19.

V gene TRBV7-8 combines with J gene TRBJ1-1, with D perhaps matching TRBD1 (5 bases). CDR3 length: 13 amino acids. Trimming left V 5 bases short and J 1 base short, with 8 bases between. CDR1 and CDR2 (germline): SGHVS, FQNEAQ. The CDR3 DNA follows: TGTGCCAGCAGCGTTACAGGGAACACTGAAGCTTTCTTT. Amino acid sequence: CASSVTGNTEAFF.

The chain couples TRBV7-9 to TRBJ2-1; D remains ambiguous. This CDR3 spans 11 amino acids. Germline V lookup: CDR1 SEHNR, CDR2 FQNEAQ (reference sequence). The V gene lost 5 bases and the J gene lost 10 bases, with 9 bases spanning the gap. The CDR3 sequence is CASSPVMEQFF. The CDR3 DNA follows: TGTGCCAGCAGCCCAGTTATGGAGCAGTTCTTC.

The chain combines TRBV19 with TRBJ1-5; D is unclear. Germline values: CDR1 LNHDA, CDR2 SQIVND (reference sequence). The V end lost 6 bases, the J end lost 0 bases, and 21 bases lay between the germline ends. The CDR3 is made up of 18 amino acids. The CDR3 reads CASSSFWERKYSNQPQHF. In DNA form, the CDR3 reads TGTGCCAGTAGCTCTTTTTGGGAGCGTAAGTATAGCAATCAGCCCCAGCATTTT.

J is TRBJ2-7 and V is TRBV27; 7 nucleotides match TRBD2. Losses at the gene ends were 6 bases for V and 9 bases for J; bases not matched to a gene: 17. Germline values: CDR1 MNHEY, CDR2 SMNVEV (reference sequence). The CDR3 extends over 15 amino acids. In DNA form, the CDR3 reads TGTGCCAGCAGGGACCCCTCTCGCGGGAGAAGGGGGCAGTACTTC. Translating it yields CASRDPSRGRRGQYF.

The chain joins TRBV11-2 to TRBJ2-7; D perhaps matches TRBD1 (6 bases). The CDR3 is 13 amino acids. Germline CDR1 reads SGHAT; CDR2 reads FQNNGV. V was trimmed by 2 bases and J by 6 bases, leaving 11 bases between them. CDR3 DNA: TGTGCCAGCAGCTTAACCTACAGGGTCGAGCAGTACTTC. This translates into CASSLTYRVEQYF.

The chain is built from TRBV6-1 and TRBJ1-5, with a possible D match to TRBD1 (6 bases). This CDR3 is built from 13 residues. CDR1 and CDR2 (germline): MNHNS, SASEGT. With 5 bases removed from V and 2 bases from J, the gap between germline ends came to 7 bases. The CDR3 DNA reads TGTGCCAGCAGTCCAGGGGGCAATCAGCCCCAGCATTTT. The encoded protein is CASSPGGNQPQHF.

The V gene is TRBV6-1, the J gene TRBJ1-5; TRBD1 aligns across 7 bases. The V gene end was trimmed by 4 bases and the J gene end by 2 bases; junction bases not matched to a gene: 17. Germline V lookup: CDR1 MNHNS, CDR2 SASEGT. The CDR3 sequence is 19 residues long. CDR3 protein: CASSGRWQGGGGGNQPQHF. As DNA, the CDR3 is TGTGCCAGCAGTGGCCGTTGGCAGGGGGGCGGTGGAGGCAATCAGCCCCAGCATTTT.

This clonotype was seen a handful of times. The gene calls are TRBV28 and TRBJ1-3; a possible D gene is TRBD1 (6 bases). The V end was cut by 5 bases, the J end by 0 bases, with 11 bases between. This CDR3 comprises 15 residues. From germline, CDR1 is MDHEN and CDR2 SYDVKM. CDR3 nucleotide sequence: TGTGCCAGCAGTGGGGGGGCGAACTCTGGAAACACCATATATTTT. This codes for CASSGGANSGNTIYF. The whole variable domain, filled in from reference TRBV28 and TRBJ1-3, reads DVKVTQSSRYLVKRTGEKVFLECVQDMDHENMFWYRQDPGLGLRLIYFSYDVKMKEKGDIPEGYSVSREKKERFSLILESASTNQTSMYLCASSGGANSGNTIYFGEGSWLTVV.

Note on this clonotype: A read error may account for a junction end that differs from germline. The chain joins TRBV7-9 to TRBJ2-5, with unresolved D. The germline V gene encodes CDR1 SEHNR and CDR2 FQNEAQ (reference sequence). This CDR3 has 11 residues. The CDR3 sequence: CASSFSETLYF. As DNA, the CDR3 is TGTGCCAGCAGCTTCTCAGAGACCCTGTACTTC.

CDR3 sequence: CASSQDEADPYNEQFF. The CDR3, as DNA: TGTGCCAGCAGCCAAGATGAAGCGGATCCCTACAATGAGCAGTTCTTC. The chain uses TRBV4-2 and TRBJ2-1, with a possible D match to TRBD2 (5 bases). CDR3 length: 16 residues. V lost 0 bases and J lost 2, with 11 bases in between. Germline-derived CDR1 and CDR2 are LGHNA and YNFKEQ.

The chain is built from TRBV7-2 and TRBJ1-5, with 9 bases that match TRBD1. The CDR3 loop spans 15 amino acids. J gave up 5 bases and V 4 bases, and 6 bases lay outside the gene matches. Germline V lookup: CDR1 SGHTA, CDR2 FQGNSA. CDR3 region: CASSSGTGRDQPQHF. CDR3 sequence (DNA): TGTGCCAGCAGCTCCGGGACAGGGAGGGATCAGCCCCAGCATTTT. The whole variable domain, remainder taken from reference TRBV7-2 and TRBJ1-5, is GAGVSQSPSNKVTEKGKDVELRCDPISGHTALYWYRQSLGQGLEFLIYFQGNSAPDKSGLPSDRFSAERTGGSVSTLTIQRTQQEDSAVYLCASSSGTGRDQPQHFGDGTRLSIL.

This clonotype was observed a handful of times. The chain couples TRBV27 to TRBJ2-2, with 7 bases that match TRBD2. Trimming at V came to 6 bases and at J to 0 bases, leaving 4 bases not matched to a gene. In germline, CDR1 is MNHEY, CDR2 SMNVEV (reference sequence). The CDR3 covers 15 residues. The CDR3 DNA reads TGTGCCAGCAGGTTTACTAGCGCGAACACCGGGGAGCTGTTTTTT. Encoded protein: CASRFTSANTGELFF.

The chain uses TRBV19 and TRBJ1-1; TRBD1 aligns across 8 bases. The CDR3 runs to 12 residues. V lost 11 bases and J lost 3; bases outside the gene matches: 5. Germline V lookup: CDR1 LNHDA, CDR2 SQIVND (reference sequence). The CDR3 region is CAVTGVYTEAFF. CDR3 DNA: TGTGCCGTGACAGGGGTTTACACTGAAGCTTTCTTT.

This clonotype came up a few times. The rearrangement links TRBV20-1 to TRBJ2-5; tentatively, D is TRBD2 (6 bases). Trimming shortened V by 5 bases and J by 5 bases, and 15 bases separated the two germline ends. CDR3 length equals 13 residues. Per the germline V gene, CDR1 is DFQATT and CDR2 is SNEGSKA (reference sequence). The CDR3 region is CSAPSSGRETQYF. DNA for the CDR3: TGCAGTGCTCCCTCCAGCGGGCGGGAGACCCAGTACTTC.

The gene calls are TRBV28 and TRBJ1-5, with D possibly matching TRBD1 (5 bases). V was trimmed by 6 bases and J by 6 bases, leaving 15 bases between them. The CDR3 has 14 amino acids. The germline gives CDR1 MDHEN, CDR2 SYDVKM. CDR3: CASSSGPGGQPQHF. The CDR3, as DNA: TGTGCCAGCAGCTCGGGGCCGGGGGGTCAGCCCCAGCATTTT.